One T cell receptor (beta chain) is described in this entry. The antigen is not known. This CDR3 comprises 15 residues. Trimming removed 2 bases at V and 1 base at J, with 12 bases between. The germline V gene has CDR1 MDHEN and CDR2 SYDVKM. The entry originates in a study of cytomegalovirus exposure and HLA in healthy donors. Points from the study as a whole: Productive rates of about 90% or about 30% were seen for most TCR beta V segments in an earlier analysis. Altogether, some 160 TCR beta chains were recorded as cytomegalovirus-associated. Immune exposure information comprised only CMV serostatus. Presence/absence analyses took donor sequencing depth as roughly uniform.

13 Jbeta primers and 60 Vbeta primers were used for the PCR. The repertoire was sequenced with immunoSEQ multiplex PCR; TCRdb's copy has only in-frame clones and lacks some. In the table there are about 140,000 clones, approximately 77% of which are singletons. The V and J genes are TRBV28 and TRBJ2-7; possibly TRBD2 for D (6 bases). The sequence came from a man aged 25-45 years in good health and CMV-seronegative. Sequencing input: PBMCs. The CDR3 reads CASSLRGRSSYEQYF. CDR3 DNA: TGTGCCAGCAGTTTACGTGGGAGGTCGTCCTACGAGCAGTACTTC.